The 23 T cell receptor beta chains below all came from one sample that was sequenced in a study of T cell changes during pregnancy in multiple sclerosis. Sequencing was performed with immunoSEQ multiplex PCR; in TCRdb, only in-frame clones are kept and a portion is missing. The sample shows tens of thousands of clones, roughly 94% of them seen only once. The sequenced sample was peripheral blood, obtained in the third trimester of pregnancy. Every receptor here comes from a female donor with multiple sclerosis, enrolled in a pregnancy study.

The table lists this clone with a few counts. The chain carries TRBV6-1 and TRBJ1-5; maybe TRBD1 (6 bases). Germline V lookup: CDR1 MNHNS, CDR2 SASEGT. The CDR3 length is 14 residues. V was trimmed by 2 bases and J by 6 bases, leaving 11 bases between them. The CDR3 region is CASSELGGRQPQHF. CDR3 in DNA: TGTGCCAGCAGTGAATTGGGGGGGCGTCAGCCCCAGCATTTT.

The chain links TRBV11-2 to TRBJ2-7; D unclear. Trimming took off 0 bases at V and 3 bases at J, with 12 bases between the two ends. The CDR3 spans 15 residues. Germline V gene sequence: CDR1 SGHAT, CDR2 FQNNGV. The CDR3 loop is CASSLDRADFYEQYF. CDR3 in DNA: TGTGCCAGCAGCTTAGATCGTGCAGACTTCTACGAGCAGTACTTC.

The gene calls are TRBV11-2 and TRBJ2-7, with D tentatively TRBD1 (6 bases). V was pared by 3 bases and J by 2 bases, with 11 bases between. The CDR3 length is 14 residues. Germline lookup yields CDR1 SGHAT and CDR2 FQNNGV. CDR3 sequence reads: CASSFGTSTYEQYF. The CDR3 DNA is TGTGCCAGCAGCTTTGGGACATCTACCTACGAGCAGTACTTC.

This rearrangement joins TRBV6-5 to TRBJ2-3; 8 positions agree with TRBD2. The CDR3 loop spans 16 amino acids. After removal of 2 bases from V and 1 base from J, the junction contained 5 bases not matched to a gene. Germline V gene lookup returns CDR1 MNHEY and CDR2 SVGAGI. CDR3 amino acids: CASSYGTSLGTDTQYF. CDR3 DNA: TGTGCCAGCAGTTACGGGACTAGTCTGGGCACAGATACGCAGTATTTT.

CDR3 DNA: TGTGCCAGCCGAGTGGGGGGTCGGAGATTCGCAGATACGCAGTATTTT. Translating it yields CASRVGGRRFADTQYF. The chain couples TRBV19 to TRBJ2-3; a possible D gene is TRBD2 (6 bases). CDR1 is LNHDA and CDR2 is SQIVND in the germline V gene (reference sequence). The CDR3 contains 16 residues. V lost 9 bases and J 4 bases, leaving 23 bases between the germline ends.

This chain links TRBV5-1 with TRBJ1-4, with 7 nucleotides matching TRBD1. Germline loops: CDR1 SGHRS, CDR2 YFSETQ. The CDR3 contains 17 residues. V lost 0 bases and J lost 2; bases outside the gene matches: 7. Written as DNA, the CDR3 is TGCGCCAGCAGCTTGGGAGGGGGCGCGGGGACTAATGAAAAACTGTTTTTT. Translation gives CASSLGGGAGTNEKLFF.

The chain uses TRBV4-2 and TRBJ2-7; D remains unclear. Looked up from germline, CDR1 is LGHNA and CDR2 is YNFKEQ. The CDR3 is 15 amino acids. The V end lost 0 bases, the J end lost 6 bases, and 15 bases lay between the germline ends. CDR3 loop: CASSQDARVKSEQYF. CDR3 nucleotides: TGTGCCAGCAGCCAAGACGCCCGGGTGAAATCCGAGCAGTACTTC.

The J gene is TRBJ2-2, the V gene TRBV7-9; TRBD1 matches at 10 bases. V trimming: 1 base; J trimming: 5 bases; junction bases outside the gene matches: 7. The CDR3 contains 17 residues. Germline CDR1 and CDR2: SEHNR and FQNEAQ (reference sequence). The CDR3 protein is CASSLGGTGARTGELFF. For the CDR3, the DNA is TGTGCCAGCAGCTTAGGCGGGACAGGGGCCCGAACCGGGGAGCTGTTTTTT.

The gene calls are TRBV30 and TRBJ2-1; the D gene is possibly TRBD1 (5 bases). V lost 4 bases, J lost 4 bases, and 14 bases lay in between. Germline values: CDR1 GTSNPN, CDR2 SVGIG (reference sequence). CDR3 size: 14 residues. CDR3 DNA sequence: TGTGCCTGGAAAATCCAGGGAATATACAATGAGCAGTTCTTC. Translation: CAWKIQGIYNEQFF.

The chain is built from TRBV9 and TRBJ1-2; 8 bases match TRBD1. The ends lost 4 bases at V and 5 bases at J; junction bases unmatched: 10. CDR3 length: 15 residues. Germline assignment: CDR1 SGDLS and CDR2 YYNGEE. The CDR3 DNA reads TGTGCCAGCAGCCCAGACCGGACAGGGCAATATGGCTACACCTTC. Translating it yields CASSPDRTGQYGYTF.

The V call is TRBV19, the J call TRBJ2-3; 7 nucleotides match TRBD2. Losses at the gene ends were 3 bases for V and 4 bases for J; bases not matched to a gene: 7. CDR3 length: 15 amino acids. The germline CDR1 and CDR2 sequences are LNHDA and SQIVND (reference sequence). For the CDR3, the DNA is TGTGCCAGTAGTATCCAACTAGCGACGGCAGATACGCAGTATTTT. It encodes CASSIQLATADTQYF.

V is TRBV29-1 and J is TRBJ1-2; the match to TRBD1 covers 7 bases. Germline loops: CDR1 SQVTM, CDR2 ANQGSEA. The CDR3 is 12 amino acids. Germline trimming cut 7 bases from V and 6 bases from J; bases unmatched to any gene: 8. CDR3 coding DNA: TGCAGCGGCACCGGACAGGCTCATGGCTACACCTTC. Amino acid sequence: CSGTGQAHGYTF. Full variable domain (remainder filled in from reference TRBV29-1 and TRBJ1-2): SAVISQKPSRDICQRGTSLTIQCQVDSQVTMMFWYRQQPGQSLTLIATANQGSEATYESGFVIDKFPISRPNLTFSTLTVSNMSPEDSSIYLCSGTGQAHGYTFGSGTRLTVV.

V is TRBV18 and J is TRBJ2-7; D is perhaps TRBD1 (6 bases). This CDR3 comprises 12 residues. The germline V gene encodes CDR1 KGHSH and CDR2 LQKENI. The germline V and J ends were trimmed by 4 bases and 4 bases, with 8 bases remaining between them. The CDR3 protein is CASSLQGYEQYF. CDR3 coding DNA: TGTGCCAGCTCACTACAGGGATACGAGCAGTACTTC. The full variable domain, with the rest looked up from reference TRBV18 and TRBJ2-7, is NAGVMQNPRHLVRRRGQEARLRCSPMKGHSHVYWYRQLPEEGLKFMVYLQKENIIDESGMPKERFSAEFPKEGPSILRIQQVVRGDSAAYFCASSLQGYEQYFGPGTRLTVT.

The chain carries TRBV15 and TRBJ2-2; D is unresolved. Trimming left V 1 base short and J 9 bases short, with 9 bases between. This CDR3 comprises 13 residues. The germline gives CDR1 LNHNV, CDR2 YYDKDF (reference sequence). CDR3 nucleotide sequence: TGTGCCACCAGCAGAGTAGCCGGCAGGGAGCTGTTTTTT. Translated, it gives CATSRVAGRELFF. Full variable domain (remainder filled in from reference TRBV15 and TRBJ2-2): DAMVIQNPRYQVTQFGKPVTLSCSQTLNHNVMYWYQQKSSQAPKLLFHYYDKDFNNEADTPDNFQSRRPNTSFCFLDIRSPGLGDTAMYLCATSRVAGRELFFGEGSRLTVL.

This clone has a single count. This CDR3 is CASPGQGANTGELFF. The CDR3, as DNA: TGTGCCAGCCCGGGACAGGGGGCGAACACCGGGGAGCTGTTTTTT. The V gene is TRBV6-6, the J gene TRBJ2-2; TRBD1 matches at 11 bases. The V gene end was trimmed by 8 bases and the J gene end by 0 bases; junction bases not matched to a gene: 2. The CDR3 has 15 amino acids. CDR1 MNHNY and CDR2 SVGAGI come from the germline V gene (reference sequence).

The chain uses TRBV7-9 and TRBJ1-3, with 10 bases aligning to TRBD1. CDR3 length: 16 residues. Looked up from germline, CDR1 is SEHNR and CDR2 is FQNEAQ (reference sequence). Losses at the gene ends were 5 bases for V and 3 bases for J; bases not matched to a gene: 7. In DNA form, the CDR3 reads TGTGCCAGCAGCCCCCTGGGGACAGGGGTTGGAAACACCATATATTTT. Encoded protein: CASSPLGTGVGNTIYF.

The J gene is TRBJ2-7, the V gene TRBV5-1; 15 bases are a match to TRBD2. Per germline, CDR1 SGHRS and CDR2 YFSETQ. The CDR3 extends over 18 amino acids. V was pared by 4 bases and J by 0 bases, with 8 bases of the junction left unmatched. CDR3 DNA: TGCGCCAGCAGCCCCGGACTAGCGGGGGGGCCGATCTCCTACGAGCAGTACTTC. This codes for CASSPGLAGGPISYEQYF.

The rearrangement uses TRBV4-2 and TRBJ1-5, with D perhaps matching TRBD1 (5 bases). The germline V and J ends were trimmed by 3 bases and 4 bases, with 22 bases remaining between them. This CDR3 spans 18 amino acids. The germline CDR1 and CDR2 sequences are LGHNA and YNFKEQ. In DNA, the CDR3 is TGTGCCAGCAGCCAGGCCGGGGGGGGTGGATCAAGGAATCAGCCCCAGCATTTT. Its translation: CASSQAGGGGSRNQPQHF.

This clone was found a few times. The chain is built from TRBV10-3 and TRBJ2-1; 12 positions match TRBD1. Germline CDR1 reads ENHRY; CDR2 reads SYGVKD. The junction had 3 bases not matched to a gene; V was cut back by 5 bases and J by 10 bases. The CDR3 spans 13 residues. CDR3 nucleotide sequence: TGTGCCATCAGTCCGGGACAGGGGGCCGAGCAGTTCTTC. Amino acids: CAISPGQGAEQFF.

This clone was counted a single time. The CDR3 nucleotides read TGTGCCAGCAGCTTTACCGGGACAGCGCATGAAAAACTGTTTTTT. Its protein product is CASSFTGTAHEKLFF. V and J are TRBV7-2 and TRBJ1-4, with 7 bases matching TRBD1. The CDR3 contains 15 residues. V lost 3 bases, J lost 6 bases, and 7 bases stayed unmatched. Per germline, CDR1 SGHTA and CDR2 FQGNSA.

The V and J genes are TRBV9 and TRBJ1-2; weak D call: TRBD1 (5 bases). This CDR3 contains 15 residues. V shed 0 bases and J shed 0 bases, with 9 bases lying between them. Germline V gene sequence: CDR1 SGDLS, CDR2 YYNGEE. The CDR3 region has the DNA TGTGCCAGCAGCGTAGCCGGGGGAACTAACTATGGCTACACCTTC. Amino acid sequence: CASSVAGGTNYGYTF.

Here the CDR3 reads CASSWGGLPYEQYF. The CDR3 DNA follows: TGTGCCAGCAGCTGGGGCGGACTACCCTACGAGCAGTACTTC. J is TRBJ2-7 and V is TRBV7-2; tentative D call: TRBD2 (6 bases). Looked up from germline, CDR1 is SGHTA and CDR2 is FQGNSA. The CDR3 consists of 14 residues. V lost 4 bases and J 2 bases, leaving 12 bases between the germline ends. Complete variable domain (other parts from reference TRBV7-2 and TRBJ2-7): GAGVSQSPSNKVTEKGKDVELRCDPISGHTALYWYRQSLGQGLEFLIYFQGNSAPDKSGLPSDRFSAERTGGSVSTLTIQRTQQEDSAVYLCASSWGGLPYEQYFGPGTRLTVT.

This chain's CDR3 is CASSPWTGADTQYF. In DNA form, the CDR3 reads TGTGCCAGCAGCCCTTGGACAGGGGCAGATACGCAGTATTTT. The rearrangement uses TRBV5-4 and TRBJ2-3, with TRBD1 matching over 9 bases. Looked up from germline, CDR1 is SGHNT and CDR2 is YYREEE (reference sequence). The CDR3 has 14 amino acids. The V segment lost 4 bases and the J segment 4 bases; nucleotides outside the gene matches: 4.